Shown below are 28 T cell receptor beta chains from a single sample sequenced in a study of early T cells in non-severe SARS-CoV-2 infection. TCRdb reanalysed the 5' RACE reads using MiXCR and keeps one entry per CDR3 protein. Of under 95,000 distinct CDR3 sequences listed, roughly 12% are singletons. Sequenced: whole blood. Source of these receptors: an adult who was a healthcare worker with PCR-confirmed SARS-CoV-2 infection or an uninfected control (not recorded which).

The table lists this clonotype with many counts. The J gene is TRBJ2-1, the V gene TRBV29-1; TRBD2 agrees at 15 bases. Germline V CDR1 and CDR2: SQVTM, ANQGSEA. Germline trimming cut 8 bases from V and 5 bases from J; bases unmatched to any gene: 7. The CDR3 loop spans 15 amino acids. CDR3 residues: CSSGLAGGPDNEQFF. CDR3 bases: TGCAGCTCTGGACTAGCGGGAGGGCCCGACAATGAGCAGTTCTTC.

The chain's CDR3 is CASSPDSLNTEAFF. CDR3 sequence (DNA): TGTGCCAGCAGTCCCGACAGCCTGAACACTGAAGCTTTCTTT. The gene calls are TRBV12-3 or TRBV12-4 and TRBJ1-1, with D tentatively TRBD1 (5 bases). Trimming shortened V by 5 bases and J by 0 bases, and 10 bases separated the two germline ends. The CDR3 loop spans 14 amino acids.

V gene TRBV18 combines with J gene TRBJ2-3; D not resolved. The V gene's germline CDR1 is KGHSH and CDR2 LQKENI. V was pared by 5 bases and J by 4 bases, with 4 bases between. This CDR3 is 11 amino acids long. DNA for the CDR3: TGTGCCAGCTCAACTTCAGATACGCAGTATTTT. Amino acid sequence: CASSTSDTQYF. Based on the CDR3 plus reference TRBV18 and TRBJ2-3, the full variable domain is NAGVMQNPRHLVRRRGQEARLRCSPMKGHSHVYWYRQLPEEGLKFMVYLQKENIIDESGMPKERFSAEFPKEGPSILRIQQVVRGDSAAYFCASSTSDTQYFGPGTRLTVL.

This chain's CDR3 is CASSPLAGAGNEQFF. CDR3 coding DNA: TGCGCCAGCAGCCCTTTAGCGGGAGCGGGCAATGAGCAGTTCTTC. The chain employs TRBV5-1 and TRBJ2-1; TRBD2 matches 9 bases. V trimming: 4 bases; J trimming: 6 bases; junction bases outside the gene matches: 8. Germline CDR1 SGHRS, CDR2 YFSETQ. This CDR3 spans 15 amino acids.

There are many counts of this clonotype. V gene TRBV11-2 combines with J gene TRBJ2-1; no clear D gene. Trimming removed 5 bases from V and 5 bases from J, with 10 bases in between. The germline V gene encodes CDR1 SGHAT and CDR2 FQNNGV. This CDR3 has 13 amino acids. The CDR3 nucleotides are TGTGCCAGCAGCCCCCCGCCGAACAATGAGCAGTTCTTC. It translates to CASSPPPNNEQFF.

This clonotype was detected many times. V and J are TRBV6-1 and TRBJ1-1; possible D gene TRBD1, 6 bases. Trimming took 5 bases from V and 1 from J, leaving 11 bases between them. This CDR3 has 14 residues. From germline, CDR1 is MNHNS and CDR2 SASEGT. The CDR3: CASSKTGRNTEAFF. As DNA, the CDR3 is TGTGCCAGCAGTAAGACAGGTAGGAACACTGAAGCTTTCTTT.

Ten or more counts support this clonotype. The chain couples TRBV7-2 to TRBJ2-3; 10 bases match TRBD2. This CDR3 has 16 amino acids. The J segment lost 3 bases and the V segment lost 6 bases, leaving 9 bases of the junction unmatched. CDR1 is SGHTA, CDR2 FQGNSA, per germline. CDR3 protein: CASSRLAGVRTDTQYF. CDR3 DNA: TGTGCCAGCAGTCGGCTAGCGGGAGTTAGGACAGATACGCAGTATTTT. Complete variable domain (other parts from reference TRBV7-2 and TRBJ2-3): GAGVSQSPSNKVTEKGKDVELRCDPISGHTALYWYRQSLGQGLEFLIYFQGNSAPDKSGLPSDRFSAERTGGSVSTLTIQRTQQEDSAVYLCASSRLAGVRTDTQYFGPGTRLTVL.

This clonotype was observed a few times. V usage is TRBV11-3 and J usage is TRBJ2-7, with 10 bases that match TRBD1. The ends lost 5 bases at V and 6 bases at J; junction bases unmatched: 4. CDR1 and CDR2 from the germline V gene are SGHNT and YENEEA. This CDR3 has 13 amino acids. For the CDR3, the DNA is TGTGCCAGCAGCGGGACAGGGGTTGGCGAGCAGTACTTC. Encoded protein: CASSGTGVGEQYF.

A remark on this clonotype: A much more abundant neighbour one base away suggests this may be a read error. In DNA, the CDR3 is TGTGCCAGCACCATATCAAGTGGGTACAGGGGTACGCAGTATTTT. This translates into CASTISSGYRGTQYF. The chain couples TRBV28 to TRBJ2-3; 7 bases fit TRBD1. This CDR3 comprises 15 residues. The V segment lost 7 bases and the J segment 8 bases; nucleotides outside the gene matches: 15. In germline, CDR1 is MDHEN, CDR2 SYDVKM.

There are a few counts of this clonotype. The gene calls are TRBV6-6 and TRBJ2-5, with TRBD2 matching 8 bases. The CDR3 is made up of 14 amino acids. Germline values: CDR1 MNHNY, CDR2 SVGAGI (reference sequence). The trim removed 6 bases at V and 5 bases at J, leaving 8 bases unmatched. CDR3: CASSPSGRGETQYF. In nucleotides, the CDR3 is TGTGCCAGCAGCCCCTCCGGGAGGGGTGAGACCCAGTACTTC.

This clonotype was picked up one time. This chain links TRBV6-5 with TRBJ2-5, with D perhaps matching TRBD1 or TRBD2 (6 bases each). V lost 0 bases and J 1 base, leaving 12 bases between the germline ends. This CDR3 is built from 16 residues. Germline CDR1 is MNHEY and CDR2 is SVGAGI. CDR3 coding DNA: TGTGCCAGCAGTTACTCAGGGGGAGGCTCCCAAGAGACCCAGTACTTC. This translates into CASSYSGGGSQETQYF.

This clonotype was counted many times. The gene calls are TRBV14 and TRBJ1-2, with D maybe TRBD1 (6 bases). The V gene's germline CDR1 is SGHDN and CDR2 FVKESK. The CDR3 is 14 residues long. Deletions cut 1 base from V and 8 bases from J, with 14 bases between. The CDR3 sequence is CASSQVGTGFGYTF. In DNA, the CDR3 is TGTGCCAGCAGCCAAGTAGGAACAGGGTTCGGCTACACCTTC.

This clonotype was counted at least ten times. The chain couples TRBV28 to TRBJ2-5, with 7 bases aligning to TRBD2. J gave up 1 base and V 6 bases, and 11 bases lay outside the gene matches. The V gene's germline CDR1 is MDHEN and CDR2 SYDVKM. The CDR3 is 16 residues long. CDR3 sequence (DNA): TGTGCCAGCAGCCCACCGGGACTATTTACCCAAGAGACCCAGTACTTC. The encoded protein is CASSPPGLFTQETQYF.

The chain carries TRBV18 and TRBJ2-7, with 7 nucleotides matching TRBD1. The CDR3 has 15 residues. CDR1 KGHSH and CDR2 LQKENI come from the germline V gene. Trimming took 3 bases from V and 1 from J; bases not matched to a gene: 6. CDR3 protein: CASSPPGQRSYEQYF. The CDR3 DNA sequence: TGTGCCAGCTCACCTCCGGGACAGAGGTCCTACGAGCAGTACTTC.

This clonotype came up a few times. The chain is built from TRBV30 and TRBJ2-1; D unresolved. Germline V gene data show CDR1 as GTSNPN and CDR2 as SVGIG (reference sequence). This CDR3 region has 12 residues. V was clipped by 1 base and J by 7 bases, with 8 bases between them. As DNA, the CDR3 is TGTGCCTGGAGTGGCCACTTTAATGAGCAGTTCTTC. It codes for CAWSGHFNEQFF.

The rearrangement joins TRBV5-6 to TRBJ1-4; the D is unclear. Germline CDR1 SGHDT, CDR2 YYEEEE. CDR3 size: 15 residues. Trimming cost V 3 bases and J 4 bases, with 13 bases left between them. The CDR3, as DNA: TGTGCCAGCAGCTCGTTGACCGACTTTAATGAAAAACTGTTTTTT. It codes for CASSSLTDFNEKLFF.

This clonotype occurred many times. The genes are TRBV13 and TRBJ2-5; the match to TRBD2 covers 12 bases. CDR3 length equals 16 residues. The germline gives CDR1 PRHDT, CDR2 FYEKMQ (reference sequence). V trimming: 4 bases; J trimming: 5 bases; junction bases outside the gene matches: 8. CDR3 sequence (DNA): TGTGCCAGCAGCTCCCTAGCGGGAGGGTCGGGGGAGACCCAGTACTTC. Its translation is CASSSLAGGSGETQYF.

This clonotype occurred many times. The rearrangement links TRBV2 to TRBJ2-6; 11 nucleotides line up with TRBD2. Germline assignment: CDR1 SNHLY and CDR2 FYNNEI. With V trimmed by 4 bases and J by 0 bases, 5 bases remained unmatched. The CDR3 covers 18 residues. CDR3 region: CASSGGTSGFSGANVLTF. CDR3 sequence (DNA): TGTGCCAGCAGTGGAGGGACTAGCGGTTTCTCTGGGGCCAACGTCCTGACTTTC.

The V call is TRBV20-1, the J call TRBJ2-7; the match to TRBD1 covers 9 bases. CDR3 length: 14 amino acids. The V gene's germline CDR1 is DFQATT and CDR2 SNEGSKA (reference sequence). Trimming took 6 bases from V and 6 from J; bases not matched to a gene: 12. CDR3 in amino acids: CSANWGTGSGEQYF. The DNA of the CDR3 is TGCAGTGCGAACTGGGGGACAGGGTCCGGCGAGCAGTACTTC.

The CDR3 coding sequence is TGCGCCAGCAGCGGACTACAGGGCGCCGACTACGAGCAGTACTTC. Its translation: CASSGLQGADYEQYF. V usage is TRBV5-1 and J usage is TRBJ2-7; perhaps D is TRBD1 or TRBD2 (6 bases each). Germline loops: CDR1 SGHRS, CDR2 YFSETQ. The V end lost 4 bases, the J end lost 3 bases, and 17 bases lay between the germline ends. There are 15 residues in the CDR3.

Many counts were recorded for this clonotype. J is TRBJ1-1 and V is TRBV7-2; D possibly corresponds to TRBD1 (6 bases). Trimming took 1 base from V and 5 from J, leaving 11 bases between them. The CDR3 spans 14 residues. Germline V gene lookup returns CDR1 SGHTA and CDR2 FQGNSA. The CDR3 DNA sequence: TGTGCCAGCAGCTTAGGGATAGGGGGGACTGAAGCTTTCTTT. Its translation is CASSLGIGGTEAFF.

This clonotype was seen many times. The chain joins TRBV3-1 to TRBJ2-1; 8 bases are shared with TRBD1. Germline V gene sequence: CDR1 LGHDT, CDR2 YNNKEL (reference sequence). Trimming at V came to 4 bases and at J to 7 bases, leaving 15 bases not matched to a gene. The CDR3 sequence is 17 residues long. Here the CDR3 reads CASSPRRIGTGSNEQFF. CDR3 nucleotides: TGTGCCAGCAGCCCGCGGAGAATTGGGACAGGATCGAATGAGCAGTTCTTC.

This clonotype was counted ten times or more. The chain has TRBV2 and TRBJ2-1, with 9 bases fitting TRBD1. With V trimmed by 1 base and J by 1 base, 8 bases remained unmatched. The germline gives CDR1 SNHLY, CDR2 FYNNEI. The CDR3 is 18 amino acids. The CDR3 DNA reads as TGTGCCAGCAGTGAAGGGAGGGGGACAGGGCCTTCCTACAATGAGCAGTTCTTC. Its protein product is CASSEGRGTGPSYNEQFF.

This CDR3 reads CASSLADSGKSTQYF. The CDR3 nucleotides read TGTGCCAGCAGCCTTGCGGATAGCGGGAAGTCTACGCAGTATTTT. This chain connects TRBV12-3 or TRBV12-4 to TRBJ2-3; 8 nucleotides align to TRBD2. This CDR3 spans 15 amino acids. The junction had 13 bases not matched to a gene; V was cut back by 6 bases and J by 8 bases.

This clonotype occurred a few times. The V and J genes are TRBV20-1 and TRBJ2-1, with TRBD2 matching over 9 bases. The CDR3 is 14 amino acids. The trim removed 5 bases at V and 4 bases at J, leaving 6 bases unmatched. Per the germline V gene, CDR1 is DFQATT and CDR2 is SNEGSKA (reference sequence). CDR3 DNA: TGCAGTGCTTTACTAGCGGGTCTTTACAATGAGCAGTTCTTC. Amino acid sequence: CSALLAGLYNEQFF.

This clonotype was counted a few times. This sequence joins TRBV11-3 and TRBJ2-2; D uncertain. Germline V gives CDR1 SGHNT, CDR2 YENEEA. V gave up 3 bases and J gave up 1 base, with 6 bases separating them. The CDR3 contains 14 residues. The CDR3 nucleotides are TGTGCCAGCAGCTTCCCCGAGAACACCGGGGAGCTGTTTTTT. Amino acid sequence: CASSFPENTGELFF.

The V gene is TRBV5-1, the J gene TRBJ2-5; TRBD1 matches at 7 bases. CDR3 size: 15 residues. V gave up 5 bases and J gave up 4 bases; unmatched junction bases: 11. Looked up from germline, CDR1 is SGHRS and CDR2 is YFSETQ. The CDR3: CASRNRGLAIETQYF. The DNA for the CDR3 is TGCGCCAGCAGGAACAGGGGCTTAGCGATAGAGACCCAGTACTTC. Filled out from reference TRBV5-1 and TRBJ2-5, the complete variable domain reads KAGVTQTPRYLIKTRGQQVTLSCSPISGHRSVSWYQQTPGQGLQFLFEYFSETQRNKGNFPGRFSGRQFSNSRSEMNVSTLELGDSALYLCASRNRGLAIETQYFGPGTRLLVL.

This clonotype was picked up a small number of times. The chain recombines TRBV5-1 with TRBJ2-7; D perhaps matches TRBD2 (6 bases). The CDR3 is 15 residues long. Germline CDR1 is SGHRS and CDR2 is YFSETQ. V gave up 4 bases and J gave up 1 base, with 15 bases separating them. The CDR3 bases are TGCGCCAGCAGCCCGGGACTCCCAGGGTCCTACGAGCAGTACTTC. Its translation: CASSPGLPGSYEQYF. Full variable domain (missing parts from reference TRBV5-1 and TRBJ2-7): KAGVTQTPRYLIKTRGQQVTLSCSPISGHRSVSWYQQTPGQGLQFLFEYFSETQRNKGNFPGRFSGRQFSNSRSEMNVSTLELGDSALYLCASSPGLPGSYEQYFGPGTRLTVT.